One and the same sample provided the 27 T cell receptor beta chains below, sequenced in a study of cytomegalovirus exposure and HLA in healthy donors. The assay was immunoSEQ multiplex PCR, and TCRdb's table has in-frame clones only and misses some. The sample carries a few hundred thousand clones, about 90% recorded once. The sample consisted of PBMCs. These receptors were obtained from a man aged 18 to 30 in good health and CMV-seropositive.

V and J are TRBV28 and TRBJ2-7; maybe TRBD1 (6 bases). Germline V gives CDR1 MDHEN, CDR2 SYDVKM. V was pared by 2 bases and J by 4 bases, with 24 bases between. This CDR3 is 18 amino acids long. This CDR3 is CASSLLERWGPQSYEQYF. The CDR3 coding sequence is TGTGCCAGCAGTTTACTCGAAAGGTGGGGGCCCCAATCTTACGAGCAGTACTTC.

This chain connects TRBV28 to TRBJ2-7; tentative D call: TRBD2 (5 bases). V lost 3 bases, J lost 6 bases, and 9 bases lay in between. The CDR3 has 12 residues. Per the germline V gene, CDR1 is MDHEN and CDR2 is SYDVKM. The CDR3 nucleotides are TGTGCCAGCAGTTTGAGGGCTACCGAGCAGTACTTC. Translating gives CASSLRATEQYF.

The chain combines TRBV29-1 with TRBJ1-1; tentative D call: TRBD1 (6 bases). The CDR3 has 13 residues. Deletions cut 6 bases from V and 4 bases from J, with 15 bases between. Germline assignment: CDR1 SQVTM and CDR2 ANQGSEA. The CDR3 loop is CSVREGGGTEAFF. In DNA form, the CDR3 reads TGCAGCGTCAGAGAGGGGGGAGGCACTGAAGCTTTCTTT.

This chain connects TRBV11-3 to TRBJ2-1; 10 positions match TRBD2. Germline CDR1 SGHNT, CDR2 YENEEA. The CDR3 runs to 16 residues. V gave up 4 bases and J gave up 8 bases; unmatched junction bases: 11. Here the CDR3 DNA reads TGTGCCAGCAGCTCGGGCCCCAGCGGGAGGGCAGATGAGCAGTTCTTC. Translating gives CASSSGPSGRADEQFF.

Only a few counts were recorded for this clone. V and J are TRBV7-9 and TRBJ2-7; the D gene is possibly TRBD2 (5 bases). The CDR3 covers 15 residues. Trimming cost V 1 base and J 4 bases, with 14 bases left between them. Germline lookup yields CDR1 SEHNR and CDR2 FQNEAQ (reference sequence). CDR3 amino acids: CASSLERGTVYEQYF. In nucleotides, the CDR3 is TGTGCCAGCAGCTTAGAACGGGGTACCGTTTACGAGCAGTACTTC.

J is TRBJ2-7 and V is TRBV6-6, with 8 bases that match TRBD2. The length of the CDR3 is 14 residues. Germline V gene lookup returns CDR1 MNHNY and CDR2 SVGAGI (reference sequence). With V trimmed by 0 bases and J by 4 bases, 2 bases remained unmatched. CDR3 sequence (DNA): TGTGCCAGCAGTTACTCAAGCGGGGGTTACGAGCAGTACTTC. The encoded protein is CASSYSSGGYEQYF.

This chain connects TRBV5-4 to TRBJ1-1; D is ambiguous. The CDR3 contains 13 residues. V was clipped by 5 bases and J by 5 bases, with 13 bases between them. Per germline, CDR1 SGHNT and CDR2 YYREEE (reference sequence). CDR3 in amino acids: CASRITRGTEAFF. CDR3 nucleotides: TGTGCCAGCAGAATCACGCGAGGGACTGAAGCTTTCTTT.

This rearrangement joins TRBV27 to TRBJ1-4; D is perhaps TRBD1 (5 bases). The CDR3 extends over 14 amino acids. Trimming removed 3 bases at V and 7 bases at J, with 12 bases between. The germline CDR1 and CDR2 sequences are MNHEY and SMNVEV (reference sequence). DNA for the CDR3: TGTGCCAGCAGTTTGGGGGGGACTGGTGAAAAACTGTTTTTT. It specifies CASSLGGTGEKLFF.

The rearrangement links TRBV7-7 to TRBJ2-2, with no clear D. The CDR3 spans 15 residues. The V gene's germline CDR1 is SSHAT and CDR2 FNYEAQ (reference sequence). V lost 6 bases and J 0 bases, leaving 11 bases between the germline ends. The DNA of the CDR3 is TGTGCCAGCAGGGGCGCGTTTCCGAACACCGGGGAGCTGTTTTTT. Encoded protein: CASRGAFPNTGELFF.

This chain uses TRBV4-3 with TRBJ2-3; D may be TRBD2 (5 bases). V lost 0 bases, J lost 6 bases, and 7 bases lay in between. This CDR3 is 13 amino acids long. In germline, CDR1 is LGHNA, CDR2 YSLEER. The CDR3 here is CASSQDRGDTQYF. CDR3 DNA: TGCGCCAGCAGCCAAGACAGAGGGGATACGCAGTATTTT.

This rearrangement joins TRBV11-1 to TRBJ2-1; 11 bases are shared with TRBD2. Per germline, CDR1 SGHAT and CDR2 FQDESV (reference sequence). Losses at the gene ends were 4 bases for V and 6 bases for J; bases not matched to a gene: 5. CDR3 length equals 15 residues. CDR3 coding DNA: TGTGCCAGCAGCTACACTAGCGGGAGAGGCAATGAGCAGTTCTTC. This encodes CASSYTSGRGNEQFF.

In its sample, this clone was seen a few times. The chain recombines TRBV7-2 with TRBJ1-3, with a possible D match to TRBD1 (5 bases). The germline V gene has CDR1 SGHTA and CDR2 FQGNSA. Deletions cut 5 bases from V and 4 bases from J, with 9 bases between. The CDR3 contains 13 residues. The CDR3 DNA reads as TGTGCCAGCAGCGTAGGGGCCGGAAACACCATATATTTT. Amino acid sequence: CASSVGAGNTIYF.

This chain links TRBV27 with TRBJ2-7, with 9 bases lining up with TRBD2. J was trimmed by 6 bases and V by 3 bases; bases with no gene match: 9. The CDR3 is made up of 15 amino acids. In germline, CDR1 is MNHEY, CDR2 SMNVEV (reference sequence). For the CDR3, the DNA is TGTGCCAGCAGTTTTGGTAGCGGGAGAGGCTTCGAGCAGTACTTC. This encodes CASSFGSGRGFEQYF.

The genes are TRBV6-1 and TRBJ2-7; 9 nucleotides line up with TRBD1. V was pared by 2 bases and J by 3 bases, with 5 bases of the junction left unmatched. CDR1 is MNHNS and CDR2 is SASEGT in the germline V gene. The length of the CDR3 is 15 residues. The CDR3 sequence is CASSESETGGYEQYF. CDR3 DNA sequence: TGTGCCAGCAGTGAATCTGAGACAGGGGGCTACGAGCAGTACTTC.

The chain has TRBV11-2 and TRBJ1-4; possible D gene TRBD1, 6 bases. CDR1 SGHAT and CDR2 FQNNGV come from the germline V gene. Trimming left V 5 bases short and J 4 bases short, with 11 bases between. This CDR3 has 14 amino acids. The CDR3 sequence: CASSPGQFNEKLFF. As DNA, the CDR3 is TGTGCCAGCAGCCCAGGACAGTTTAATGAAAAACTGTTTTTT.

The chain employs TRBV4-3 and TRBJ2-7, with D unresolved. V dropped 1 base and J dropped 1 base, with 8 bases sitting between them. Germline loops: CDR1 LGHNA, CDR2 YSLEER. This CDR3 region has 14 residues. This CDR3 is CASSQGTVSYEQYF. The DNA for the CDR3 is TGCGCCAGCAGCCAAGGGACGGTATCCTACGAGCAGTACTTC.

The CDR3 DNA sequence: TGTGCCAGCAGCTCGCGACTAGCGGGAGCTCGATACGAGCAGTACTTC. Translating it yields CASSSRLAGARYEQYF. This rearrangement joins TRBV5-4 to TRBJ2-7; 12 bases agree with TRBD2. Germline assignment: CDR1 SGHNT and CDR2 YYREEE (reference sequence). The CDR3 is 16 amino acids. The V gene end was trimmed by 3 bases and the J gene end by 4 bases; junction bases not matched to a gene: 8. Using reference TRBV5-4 and TRBJ2-7 for the parts outside the CDR3, the full variable domain is ETGVTQSPTHLIKTRGQQVTLRCSSQSGHNTVSWYQQALGQGPQFIFQYYREEENGRGNFPPRFSGLQFPNYSSELNVNALELDDSALYLCASSSRLAGARYEQYFGPGTRLTVT.

This chain links TRBV2 with TRBJ1-5, with no clear D. The germline V gene has CDR1 SNHLY and CDR2 FYNNEI. CDR3 length equals 11 residues. Trimming pared 3 bases from V and 4 bases from J, leaving 1 base between. The CDR3 DNA reads as TGTGCCAGCAGTGATAATCAGCCCCAGCATTTT. Protein product: CASSDNQPQHF.

J is TRBJ2-1 and V is TRBV9, with D unresolved. The V end was cut by 0 bases, the J end by 2 bases, with 6 bases between. This CDR3 contains 14 residues. CDR1 is SGDLS and CDR2 is YYNGEE in the germline V gene. The CDR3 spells CASSVGQPYNEQFF. The CDR3 bases are TGTGCCAGCAGCGTAGGACAACCCTACAATGAGCAGTTCTTC.

The V gene is TRBV2, the J gene TRBJ2-2; D uncertain. This CDR3 comprises 11 residues. V lost 3 bases, J lost 13 bases, and 9 bases lay in between. CDR1 is SNHLY, CDR2 FYNNEI, per germline. The CDR3 DNA follows: TGTGCCAGCAGTGAGGCCATTGGGCTGTTTTTT. This gives the protein CASSEAIGLFF.

The CDR3 reads CASSQERGGAPTYEQYF. CDR3 DNA sequence: TGCGCCAGCAGCCAAGAACGGGGGGGTGCGCCTACATACGAGCAGTACTTC. The rearrangement joins TRBV4-1 to TRBJ2-7; 8 positions match TRBD2. Germline trimming cut 0 bases from V and 4 bases from J; bases unmatched to any gene: 11. CDR3 length: 17 amino acids. Germline V gene data show CDR1 as MGHRA and CDR2 as YSYEKL.

The chain carries TRBV10-1 and TRBJ2-1, with D tentatively TRBD1 (5 bases). V was cut by 6 bases and J by 0 bases, with 6 bases left in between. CDR1 and CDR2 from the germline V gene are WNHNN and SYGVQD (reference sequence). CDR3 length: 13 residues. The CDR3 is CASSRVSYNEQFF. The DNA of the CDR3 is TGCGCCAGCAGCAGGGTCTCCTACAATGAGCAGTTCTTC.

Here the CDR3 DNA reads TGTGCCAGCTCACTGGAATACAGTTCTGCCTATGGCTACACCTTC. The encoded protein is CASSLEYSSAYGYTF. The chain carries TRBV18 and TRBJ1-2; D unclear. Trimming pared 4 bases from V and 4 bases from J, leaving 16 bases between. CDR3 length: 15 residues. In germline, CDR1 is KGHSH, CDR2 LQKENI.

The V gene is TRBV12-5, the J gene TRBJ2-7, with 7 nucleotides matching TRBD2. The V and J ends lost 3 bases and 3 bases, in that order; junction bases with no gene match: 14. The germline CDR1 and CDR2 sequences are LGHNT and FRNRAP. The CDR3 has 17 residues. The CDR3 DNA follows: TGTGCTAGTGGTTTCCCCATCTCGGCTAGCGGACGCTACGAGCAGTACTTC. Translated, it gives CASGFPISASGRYEQYF.

The chain has TRBV9 and TRBJ1-1; tentatively, D is TRBD1 (5 bases). The CDR3 extends over 14 amino acids. V gave up 4 bases and J gave up 4 bases, with 14 bases separating them. The germline V gene encodes CDR1 SGDLS and CDR2 YYNGEE. In DNA form, the CDR3 reads TGTGCCAGCAGCCACGGGGGGGACGGCACTGAAGCTTTCTTT. Amino acid sequence: CASSHGGDGTEAFF.

The CDR3 nucleotides read TGTGCCAGCAGCAATCCGGGACTGTCGAACACCGGGGAGCTGTTTTTT. Amino acid sequence: CASSNPGLSNTGELFF. The chain carries TRBV6-6 and TRBJ2-2; possible D gene TRBD2, 6 bases. V was trimmed by 6 bases and J by 0 bases, leaving 14 bases between them. Germline loops: CDR1 MNHNY, CDR2 SVGAGI (reference sequence). The CDR3 covers 16 residues.

This chain uses TRBV28 with TRBJ2-3; TRBD2 matches at 8 bases. The CDR3 spans 15 residues. V lost 5 bases, J lost 5 bases, and 9 bases stayed unmatched. CDR1 is MDHEN and CDR2 is SYDVKM in the germline V gene. The chain's CDR3 is CASSLSGLAGDTQYF. The CDR3 bases are TGTGCCAGCAGTCTGTCGGGGCTAGCGGGAGATACGCAGTATTTT.